Listed here is a single T cell receptor (beta chain). This entry is derived from a study of blood T cell repertoires in COVID-19. As for the study in general: Samples came from the United States, Italy and Spain, spanning acute and convalescent COVID-19. PBMCs, B-cell-depleted T cells, or T cells provided the cDNA or gDNA that made up the material.

Germline V gene data show CDR1 as LGHDT and CDR2 as YNNKEL (reference sequence). V was pared by 0 bases and J by 5 bases, with 7 bases of the junction left unmatched. This CDR3 is 16 amino acids long. In the original analysis: From reference gene primer amplification, estimates of nucleated cell counts were derived. Profiled with immunoSEQ multiplex PCR; TCRdb holds only in-frame clones, not every one. That table is the source of V, J and clone size, and D and trimming were worked out from the DNA. Here the sample spans about 210,000 clones, 80% to 90% being singletons. This chain connects TRBV3-1 (or the pseudogene TRBV3-2) to TRBJ2-1; TRBD2 matches 7 bases. Sequencing was performed on peripheral blood. The receptor's source is a man over 45 with active or convalescent COVID-19. The CDR3 protein is CASSQDIAGIHNEQFF. The CDR3 region has the DNA TGTGCCAGCAGCCAAGATATAGCGGGTATCCACAATGAGCAGTTCTTC.